These T cell receptor beta chains were read from a single sample in a study of cytomegalovirus exposure and HLA in healthy donors. Generated by immunoSEQ multiplex PCR, the TCRdb table keeps only in-frame clones and is missing some. The repertoire holds about 210,000 clones, with 70% to 80% as singletons. The sequenced material came from PBMCs. The receptors were gathered from a woman in her twenties or thirties in good health and CMV-seropositive. The CDR3 runs from the conserved cysteine through the conserved F or W. D genes are given only for firm matches. The size field is filled for only some rows; it gives once, few, many or a size class.

clone size,D gene,J gene,V gene,CDR3 protein,CDR3 DNA
NA,NA,TRBJ2-3,TRBV18,CASSPLSWVEADTQYF,TGTGCCAGCTCACCACTCTCCTGGGTTGAGGCTGATACGCAGTATTTT
once,NA,TRBJ2-5,TRBV30,CAWSAGEETQYF,TGTGCCTGGAGTGCAGGGGAAGAGACCCAGTACTTC
few,NA,TRBJ2-7,TRBV2,CASSGDNFDEQYF,TGTGCCAGCAGTGGGGACAATTTCGACGAGCAGTACTTC
NA,NA,TRBJ2-5,TRBV19,CASSTSGKTQYF,TGTGCCAGTAGTACGTCAGGGAAGACCCAGTACTTC
NA,TRBD1,TRBJ2-1,TRBV6-5,CASSYPGQGSNEQFF,TGTGCCAGCAGTTACCCGGGACAGGGGAGTAATGAGCAGTTCTTC
NA,TRBD2,TRBJ2-3,TRBV7-9,CASSPWTSGVTDTQYF,TGTGCCAGCAGCCCCTGGACTAGCGGGGTCACAGATACGCAGTATTTT
NA,NA,TRBJ1-5,TRBV6-5,CASSSRSNQPQHF,TGTGCCAGCTCGTCGCGTAGCAATCAGCCCCAGCATTTT
NA,NA,TRBJ2-4,TRBV7-8,CASSISGRNIQYF,TGTGCCAGCAGCATCAGCGGACGAAACATTCAGTACTTC
once,TRBD2,TRBJ2-3,TRBV9,CASSVLLAEDTQYF,TGTGCCAGCAGCGTATTGCTAGCGGAAGATACGCAGTATTTT
NA,TRBD2,TRBJ2-5,TRBV5-4,CASSVRTSGGGETQYF,TGTGCCAGCAGCGTACGAACTAGCGGGGGAGGAGAGACCCAGTACTTC
NA,NA,TRBJ1-2,TRBV2,CASRGRSEDYGYTF,TGTGCCAGCAGGGGGCGCTCCGAAGACTATGGCTACACCTTC
NA,TRBD1,TRBJ2-7,TRBV2,CASKSGTGGNYEQYF,TGTGCCAGCAAGAGCGGGACAGGGGGCAACTACGAGCAGTACTTC
NA,TRBD1,TRBJ1-2,TRBV5-1,CASSLPGGGYTF,TGCGCCAGCAGCTTGCCAGGGGGTGGCTACACCTTC
once,TRBD1,TRBJ1-6,TRBV13,CASSLSLSDRGYSPLHF,TGTGCCAGCAGCTTAAGTCTGTCGGACAGGGGTTATTCACCCCTCCACTTT
few,TRBD1,TRBJ2-7,TRBV6-6,CASSRTGPYEQYF,TGTGCCAGCAGTAGGACAGGGCCCTACGAGCAGTACTTC
NA,NA,TRBJ1-3,TRBV4-1,CASSQERRADTIYF,TGCGCCAGCAGCCAAGAGCGCAGGGCGGACACCATATATTTT
NA,TRBD1,TRBJ1-3,TRBV6-1,CASSGGTGTGNTIYF,TGTGCCAGCAGTGGCGGGACAGGGACAGGAAACACCATATATTTT
few,TRBD2,TRBJ2-7,TRBV7-9,CASSLGGREQYF,TGTGCCAGCAGCTTAGGCGGGAGAGAGCAGTACTTC
few,TRBD1,TRBJ2-1,TRBV9,CASSMYRGSYNEQFF,TGTGCCAGCAGCATGTACAGGGGCTCCTACAATGAGCAGTTCTTC
few,NA,TRBJ1-5,TRBV19,CASNKQGVQPQHF,TGTGCCAGTAATAAACAGGGAGTCCAGCCCCAGCATTTT
NA,TRBD1,TRBJ1-5,TRBV5-5,CASSLVTGGGQPQHF,TGTGCCAGCAGCTTAGTAACAGGGGGCGGTCAGCCCCAGCATTTT
few,TRBD2,TRBJ2-5,TRBV5-1,CASSFSGGAGETQYF,TGCGCCAGCAGCTTTAGCGGGGGGGCCGGGGAGACCCAGTACTTC
NA,TRBD2,TRBJ2-2,TRBV7-9,CASTKPGLAGELFF,TGTGCCAGCACCAAACCGGGACTAGCGGGGGAGCTGTTTTTT
NA,NA,TRBJ2-2,TRBV7-9,CASSLAATPTGELFF,TGTGCCAGCAGCTTAGCTGCCACACCCACCGGGGAGCTGTTTTTT
NA,TRBD2,TRBJ2-3,TRBV28,CASTPRAGGTDTQYF,TGTGCCAGCACCCCTCGTGCGGGGGGTACAGATACGCAGTATTTT
NA,TRBD1,TRBJ1-1,TRBV19,CATGDRRAEAFF,TGTGCCACTGGGGACAGGCGAGCTGAAGCTTTCTTT
NA,TRBD1,TRBJ1-1,TRBV14,CASSLLTGRTEAFF,TGTGCCAGCAGCCTTTTGACAGGGAGGACTGAAGCTTTCTTT
few,NA,TRBJ2-7,TRBV11-2,CASSLGLNYEQYF,TGTGCCAGCAGCTTAGGACTGAACTACGAGCAGTACTTC
NA,TRBD2,TRBJ2-2,TRBV28,CASSSRTSERTGELFF,TGTGCCAGCAGTTCTCGGACTAGCGAGAGGACCGGGGAGCTGTTTTTT
few,NA,TRBJ2-6,TRBV5-1,CASNPVSGANVLTF,TGCGCCAGCAATCCGGTCTCTGGGGCCAACGTCCTGACTTTC
once,TRBD2,TRBJ2-5,TRBV18,CASSPRLAEETQYF,TGTGCCAGCTCACCACGGCTAGCGGAAGAGACCCAGTACTTC
NA,TRBD2,TRBJ2-7,TRBV28,CASSSQLLATYEQYF,TGTGCCAGCAGTTCCCAATTACTAGCGACGTACGAGCAGTACTTC
NA,NA,TRBJ2-7,TRBV11-3,CASSLEGSGSYEQYF,TGTGCCAGCAGCTTAGAGGGGAGTGGCTCCTACGAGCAGTACTTC
NA,TRBD1,TRBJ2-1,TRBV5-1,CASSSGQGRHNEQFF,TGCGCCAGCAGCTCGGGACAGGGTCGCCACAATGAGCAGTTCTTC
once,NA,TRBJ2-5,TRBV4-1,CASSQIPVETQYF,TGCGCCAGCAGCCAAATTCCGGTTGAGACCCAGTACTTC
once,NA,TRBJ1-6,TRBV19,CASSLGVGNSPLHF,TGTGCCAGTAGCCTCGGGGTGGGAAATTCACCCCTCCACTTT
NA,NA,TRBJ2-5,TRBV5-1,CASSFGPGETQYF,TGCGCCAGCAGCTTCGGTCCGGGGGAGACCCAGTACTTC
few,NA,TRBJ2-2,TRBV13,CASSLSTVTGELFF,TGTGCCAGCAGTTTATCAACAGTCACCGGGGAGCTGTTTTTT
NA,NA,TRBJ2-5,TRBV5-6,CASSPLNKTGRGRTQYF,TGTGCCAGCAGCCCGCTCAACAAGACAGGTCGGGGACGAACGCAGTACTTC
NA,NA,TRBJ1-4,TRBV6-6,CASRAREKLFF,TGTGCCAGCAGAGCCAGGGAAAAACTGTTTTTT
NA,NA,TRBJ1-3,TRBV5-1,CASSLALGNTIYF,TGCGCCAGCAGCTTGGCCTTGGGAAACACCATATATTTT
NA,TRBD2,TRBJ2-3,TRBV2,CASSVVRASGGAGDTQYF,TGTGCCAGCAGTGTCGTTCGGGCTAGCGGGGGGGCCGGGGATACGCAGTATTTT
NA,TRBD1,TRBJ1-2,TRBV7-8,CASGKTGVNYGYTF,TGTGCCAGCGGGAAGACAGGGGTCAACTATGGCTACACCTTC
few,TRBD2,TRBJ2-1,TRBV7-9,CASSLGTSDLDEQFF,TGTGCCAGCAGCTTAGGGACTAGCGATTTAGATGAGCAGTTCTTC
few,NA,TRBJ2-7,TRBV6-1,CASSESFPGHPGYEQYF,TGTGCCAGCAGTGAAAGCTTTCCGGGACACCCAGGATACGAGCAGTACTTC
NA,TRBD2,TRBJ2-5,TRBV11-3,CASSLREGLRLETQYF,TGTGCCAGCAGCTTACGGGAGGGTTTAAGGTTGGAGACCCAGTACTTC
NA,NA,TRBJ1-1,TRBV11-3,CASSPGVRGGPPNTEAFF,TGTGCCAGCAGCCCGGGGGTGAGGGGGGGGCCCCCGAACACTGAAGCTTTCTTT
NA,TRBD1,TRBJ2-7,TRBV5-1,CASESGTGDYEQYF,TGCGCCAGCGAGTCCGGGACAGGGGACTACGAGCAGTACTTC
NA,NA,TRBJ2-5,TRBV7-2,CASSYKTSLVTQYF,TGTGCCAGCAGCTACAAAACTAGTTTAGTGACCCAGTACTTC
once,NA,TRBJ2-1,TRBV20-1,CSARGRNEQFF,TGCAGTGCGAGAGGTCGCAATGAGCAGTTCTTC
NA,TRBD1,TRBJ1-1,TRBV2,CASSRQGAWDTEAFF,TGTGCCAGCAGCCGACAGGGGGCGTGGGACACTGAAGCTTTCTTT
NA,TRBD1,TRBJ2-7,TRBV10-2,CASSDTGQGQEQYF,TGCGCCAGCAGTGACACGGGACAGGGACAAGAGCAGTACTTC
NA,NA,TRBJ1-1,TRBV30,CAWSVEVLNTEAFF,TGTGCCTGGAGTGTGGAGGTTCTGAACACTGAAGCTTTCTTT